Given below is one T cell receptor (beta chain) in context. This clonotype was observed a handful of times. What antigen it recognizes has not been identified. No base qualities exist here, and no much larger clone lies one base off it. The donors were roughly 38 Caucasian individuals from Russia, aged roughly 6 to 100 years, who were systemically healthy. Each donor gave around 9 milliliters of peripheral blood, collected into EDTA-treated Vacutainer tubes. Ficoll-Paque density-gradient centrifugation was used to isolate PBMCs, with at least 6 million obtained per sample. Trizol reagent was used to extract total RNA from PBMCs, with at least 5 micrograms per sample. For every donor, an aliquot of PBMCs went through flow cytometry to measure the percentages of naive CD45RAhigh/CD27high T cells. Library preparation used 5' RACE. The sequencer was an Illumina HiSeq 2500. The second PCR ran for roughly 7 to 12 cycles and used a J-beta primer mix along with a sample-barcoded 5' primer. A unique molecular identifier was introduced onto each TCR beta cDNA molecule by a template-switch 5' adaptor carrying 12 random nucleotides. Each sample yielded at least 2.5 million CDR3-containing paired-end reads. The Mint cDNA synthesis kit, primed by a TRBC-specific oligonucleotide, was used to synthesize first-strand cDNA from all RNA. All cDNA was treated with uracil-DNA glycosylase and then went through a first 18-cycle PCR with the universal primers M1SS and BC2_uni_R. Per the source publication's procedure: For normalization, 1 million high-quality reads, each with a distinct molecular identifier, were randomly selected from each sample. Reads sharing molecular identifiers were discarded rather than binned into consensus sequences. MiTCR, set to a Q25 quality threshold and the strictest error-elimination algorithm, was used for CDR3 identification, clonotype clustering and error correction. A nonparametric unseen species model with Euler transformation was used to estimate lower-bound total TCR beta diversity. The public reads were run again by TCRdb, first through fastp at Q25 and then through MiXCR, and only productive beta chains were kept. Under each unique CDR3 protein, matching rows form one entry showing the most common genes and DNA. The V and J calls shown here were made by TCRdb, not taken from the authors' results. The sample table holds 550,000 to 650,000 distinct CDR3 sequences, of which about 25% were seen once. Together, the top ten hold over 3.5% of the sample.

The germline V gene yields SGHAT for CDR1 and FQNNGV for CDR2. Including the terminal cysteine and phenylalanine, the CDR3 comprises 16 residues. Solely the CDR3 DNA is kept, with 48 bases framed from the first base. This sample is drawn from a study of blood T cells in healthy people across ages (dated by TCRdb to 2013 to 2016). Study-level background: In model experiments, template switching captured about one uniquely barcoded TCR beta cDNA molecule for every two T cells. Donors were grouped into four age groups: young (average roughly 15 years), middle-aged (around 39), aged (roughly 62) and long-lived (about 89). The study analyzed two additional independent replicas of 1 million unique cDNA reads from the same blood draw for two donors, one aged 18 to 30 and one aged 80 or older. Using deep sequencing normalized with unique cDNA molecular identifiers, the study measured how TCR beta repertoire diversity changes with age.

What the work shows at the level of the full study, not this receptor alone: There was a strong correlation between observed TCR beta diversity and the percentage of naive T cells measured by flow cytometry. Estimates of total diversity based on one million sequenced T cells were considered lower bounds and underestimates. As age increased, observed TCR beta diversity per million T cells dropped in a roughly linear way, and a significant reduction was already evident by age 40. Compared with the aged group, the long-lived group had more naive CD4+ T cells, fewer expanded clones and increased TCR diversity, a pattern suggesting age selection. Donor CMV infection status was unknown, potentially confounding age-related changes in expanded clonotypes. Since profiling was done on bulk unsorted PBMCs, naive and antigen-experienced compartments could not be conclusively compared.

Another study also made use of these data, one on T cells of mothers and their children. As noted in the second study: Nine systemically healthy Caucasian individuals, comprising three mothers and their six children, were included as donors. cDNA synthesis used all of the extracted RNA, with 1.5 ug of RNA in each 15 ul reaction. Sample barcodes and 2-4 random nucleotides were added via the M1S primer in the second PCR. More than 9 million TCR beta CDR3 reads were obtained from each mother, and millions of reads were obtained from each child. Thymic selection shapes the output of TCR recombination in a similar way in related and unrelated pairs, and inherited differences have a minor effect. Normalized repertoire overlap in related mother-child pairs was always slightly higher than in unrelated mother-child pairs, but the difference was never significant. No persistent microchimeric T cell clones were found, with a detection sensitivity of 80 to 100 clones per million clonotypes. The study used deep NGS to compare TCR beta repertoires of mothers and children, seeking features distinguishing related mother-child pairs from unrelated individuals. Mothers averaged 40 +/- 4 years of age and children averaged around 10 +/- 4 years. After adapter ligation was performed with NEBNext reagents, the libraries were sequenced on an Illumina HiSeq 2000 with 100+100 nt paired-end reads. To prevent cross-contamination, the mother and child libraries were prepared one month apart and sequenced in separate runs. For each donor, between roughly 450,000 and 2,100,000 distinct TCR beta clonotypes were identified. Naive TCR beta clonotypes were estimated from low-frequency clonotypes matched to each donor's FACS-determined naive share, without sorting.

Material for sequencing was blood. This receptor was taken from a boy aged 2 to 10 in good health. Here the chain combines TRBV11-2 and TRBJ2-5; 10 junctional bases match TRBD1. The J call may be wrong; the DNA end is better matched by TRBJ2-7. CDR3 reads: CASSPIDRGQSYEQYF. The sequenced DNA: TGTGCCAGCAGCCCGATCGACAGGGGGCAATCCTACGAGCAGTACTTC.